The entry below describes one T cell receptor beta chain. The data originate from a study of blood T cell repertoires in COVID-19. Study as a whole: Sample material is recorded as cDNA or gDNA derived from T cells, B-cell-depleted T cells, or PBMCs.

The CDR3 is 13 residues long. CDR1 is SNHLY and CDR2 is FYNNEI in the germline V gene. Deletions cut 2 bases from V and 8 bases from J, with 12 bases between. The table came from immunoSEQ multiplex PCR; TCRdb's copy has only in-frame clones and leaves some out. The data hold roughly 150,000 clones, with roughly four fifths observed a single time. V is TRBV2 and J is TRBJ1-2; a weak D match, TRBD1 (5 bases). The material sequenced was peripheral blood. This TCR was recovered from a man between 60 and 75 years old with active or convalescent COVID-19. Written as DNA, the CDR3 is TGTGCCAGCAGTGAACCAGGGCAAGACGGCTACACCTTC. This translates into CASSEPGQDGYTF.